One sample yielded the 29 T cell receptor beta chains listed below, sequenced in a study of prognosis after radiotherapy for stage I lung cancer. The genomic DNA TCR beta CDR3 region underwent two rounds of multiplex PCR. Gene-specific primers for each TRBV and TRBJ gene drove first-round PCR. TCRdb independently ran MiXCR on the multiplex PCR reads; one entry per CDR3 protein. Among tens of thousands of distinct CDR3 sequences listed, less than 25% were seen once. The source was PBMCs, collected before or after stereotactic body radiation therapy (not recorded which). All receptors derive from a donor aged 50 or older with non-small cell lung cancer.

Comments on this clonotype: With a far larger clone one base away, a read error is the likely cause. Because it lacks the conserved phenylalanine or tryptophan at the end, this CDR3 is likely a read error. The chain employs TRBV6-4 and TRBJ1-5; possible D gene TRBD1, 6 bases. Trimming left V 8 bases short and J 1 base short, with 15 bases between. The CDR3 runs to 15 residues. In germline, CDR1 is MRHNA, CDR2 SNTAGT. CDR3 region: CASLKGGGSNQPQHL. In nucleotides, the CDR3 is TGTGCCAGCCTCAAAGGGGGAGGGAGCAATCAGCCCCAGCATCTT.

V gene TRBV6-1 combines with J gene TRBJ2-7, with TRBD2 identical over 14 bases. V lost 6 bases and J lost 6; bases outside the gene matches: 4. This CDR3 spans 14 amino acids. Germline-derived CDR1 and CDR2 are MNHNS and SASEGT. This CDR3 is CASSGLAGGGEQYF. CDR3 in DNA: TGTGCCAGCAGCGGACTAGCGGGGGGAGGCGAGCAGTACTTC.

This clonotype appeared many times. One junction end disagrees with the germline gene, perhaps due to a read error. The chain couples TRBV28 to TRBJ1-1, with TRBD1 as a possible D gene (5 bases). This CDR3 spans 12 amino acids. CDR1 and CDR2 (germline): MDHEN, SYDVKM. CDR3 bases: TGTGCCACCAGTAGGGGTTTCGGTGAAGCTTTCTTT. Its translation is CATSRGFGEAFF.

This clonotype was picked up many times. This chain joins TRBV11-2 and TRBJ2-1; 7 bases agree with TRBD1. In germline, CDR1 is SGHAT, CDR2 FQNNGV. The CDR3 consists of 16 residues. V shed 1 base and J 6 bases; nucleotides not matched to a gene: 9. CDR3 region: CASSLVGIQGLNEQFF. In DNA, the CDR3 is TGTGCCAGCAGCTTAGTTGGTATACAGGGGCTCAATGAGCAGTTCTTC.

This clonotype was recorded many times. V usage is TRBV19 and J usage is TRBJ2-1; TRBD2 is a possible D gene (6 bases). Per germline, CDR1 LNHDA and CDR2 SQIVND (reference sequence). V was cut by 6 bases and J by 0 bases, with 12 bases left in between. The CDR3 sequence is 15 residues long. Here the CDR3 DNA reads TGTGCCAGTAGCCCTAGCGCGAGCTCCTACAATGAGCAGTTCTTC. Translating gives CASSPSASSYNEQFF.

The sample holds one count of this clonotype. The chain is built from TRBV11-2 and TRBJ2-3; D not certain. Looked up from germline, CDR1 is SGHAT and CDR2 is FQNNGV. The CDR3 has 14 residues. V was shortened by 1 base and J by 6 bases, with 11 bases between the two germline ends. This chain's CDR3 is CASSLGLEWDTQYF. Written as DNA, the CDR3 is TGTGCCAGCAGCTTAGGCCTGGAATGGGATACGCAGTATTTT.

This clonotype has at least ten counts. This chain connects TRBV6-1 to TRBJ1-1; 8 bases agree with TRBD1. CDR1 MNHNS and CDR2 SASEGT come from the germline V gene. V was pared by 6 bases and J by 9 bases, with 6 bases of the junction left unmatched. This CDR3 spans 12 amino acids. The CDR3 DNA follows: TGTGCCAGCAGCCCGGACAGGGTAAAAGCTTTCTTT. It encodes CASSPDRVKAFF.

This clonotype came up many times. CDR3 DNA sequence: TGTGCCAGCAGCCGCGCTAAGGGGGAGGGCTACACCTTC. It yields the protein CASSRAKGEGYTF. The chain has TRBV3-1 and TRBJ1-2, with D possibly matching TRBD1 (6 bases). The germline V gene encodes CDR1 LGHDT and CDR2 YNNKEL (reference sequence). The CDR3 length is 13 residues. With 4 bases removed from V and 8 bases from J, the gap between germline ends came to 14 bases.

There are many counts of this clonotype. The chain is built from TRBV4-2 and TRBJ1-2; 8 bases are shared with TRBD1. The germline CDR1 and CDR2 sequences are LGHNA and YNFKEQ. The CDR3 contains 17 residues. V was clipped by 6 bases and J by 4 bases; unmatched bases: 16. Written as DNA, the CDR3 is TGTGCCAGCAGTACGCAAACTTCCACCGGGACAGGCTATGGCTACACCTTC. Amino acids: CASSTQTSTGTGYGYTF.

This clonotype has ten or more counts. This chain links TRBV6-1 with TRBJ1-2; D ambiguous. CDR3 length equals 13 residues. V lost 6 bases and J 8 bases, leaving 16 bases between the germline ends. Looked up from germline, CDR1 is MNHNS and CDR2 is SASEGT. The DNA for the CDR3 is TGTGCCAGCAGACACGACGGGGTGCGGGGCTACACCTTC. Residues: CASRHDGVRGYTF.

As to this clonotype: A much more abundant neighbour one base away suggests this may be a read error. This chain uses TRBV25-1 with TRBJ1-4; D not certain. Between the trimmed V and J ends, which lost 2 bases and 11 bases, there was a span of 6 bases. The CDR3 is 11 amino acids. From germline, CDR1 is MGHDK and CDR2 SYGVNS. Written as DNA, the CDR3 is TGTGCCAGCAGTGAAAAAGTCAAACTGTTTTTT. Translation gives CASSEKVKLFF. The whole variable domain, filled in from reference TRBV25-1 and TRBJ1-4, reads EADIYQTPRYLVIGTGKKITLECSQTMGHDKMYWYQQDPGMELHLIHYSYGVNSTEKGDLSSESTVSRIRTEHFPLTLESARPSHTSQYLCASSEKVKLFFGSGTQLSVL.

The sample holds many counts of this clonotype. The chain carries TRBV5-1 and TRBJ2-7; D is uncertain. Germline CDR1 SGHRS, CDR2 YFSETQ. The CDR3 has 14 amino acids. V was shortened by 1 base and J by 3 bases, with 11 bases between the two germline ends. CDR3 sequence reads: CASSLPDGLYEQYF. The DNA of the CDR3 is TGCGCCAGCAGCTTGCCTGATGGTCTCTACGAGCAGTACTTC.

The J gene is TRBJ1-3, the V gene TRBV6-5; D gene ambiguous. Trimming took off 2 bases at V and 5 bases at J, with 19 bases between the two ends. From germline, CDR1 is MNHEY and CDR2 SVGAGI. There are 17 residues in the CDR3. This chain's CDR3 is CASSYLSVGLSRNTIYF. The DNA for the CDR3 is TGTGCCAGCAGTTACCTTTCAGTGGGCTTATCTCGAAACACCATATATTTT.

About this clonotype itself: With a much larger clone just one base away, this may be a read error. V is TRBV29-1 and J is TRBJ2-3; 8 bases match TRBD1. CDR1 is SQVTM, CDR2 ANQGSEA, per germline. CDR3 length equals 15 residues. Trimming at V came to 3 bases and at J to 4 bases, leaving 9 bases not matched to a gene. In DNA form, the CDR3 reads TGCAGCGTTGAGATCGCCAGGGGGCGTTCAGATACGCAGTATTTT. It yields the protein CSVEIARGRSDTQYF.

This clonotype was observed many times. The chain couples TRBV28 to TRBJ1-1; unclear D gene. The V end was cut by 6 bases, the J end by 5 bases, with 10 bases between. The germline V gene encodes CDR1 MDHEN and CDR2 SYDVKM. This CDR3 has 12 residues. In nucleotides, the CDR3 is TGTGCCAGCAGCACGTACAAAACTGAAGCTTTCTTT. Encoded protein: CASSTYKTEAFF.

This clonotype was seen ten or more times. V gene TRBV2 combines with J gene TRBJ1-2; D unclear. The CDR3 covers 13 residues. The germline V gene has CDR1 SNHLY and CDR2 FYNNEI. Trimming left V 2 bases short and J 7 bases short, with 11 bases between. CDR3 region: CASSENTLGGYTF. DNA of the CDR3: TGTGCCAGCAGTGAAAATACGTTAGGTGGCTACACCTTC.

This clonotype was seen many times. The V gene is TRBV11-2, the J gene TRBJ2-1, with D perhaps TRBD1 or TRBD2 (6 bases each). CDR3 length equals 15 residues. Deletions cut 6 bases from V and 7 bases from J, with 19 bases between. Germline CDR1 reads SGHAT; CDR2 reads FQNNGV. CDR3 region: CASRGGYRVANEQFF. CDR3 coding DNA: TGTGCCAGCAGAGGAGGGTACAGGGTCGCAAATGAGCAGTTCTTC.

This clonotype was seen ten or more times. As DNA, the CDR3 is TGTGCCAGTAGTAAGGGACTAGCGGGAGCCCAAAATGAGCAGTTCTTC. Encoded protein: CASSKGLAGAQNEQFF. The J gene is TRBJ2-1, the V gene TRBV19; 14 bases are shared with TRBD2. Germline trimming cut 4 bases from V and 7 bases from J; bases unmatched to any gene: 6. The CDR3 runs 16 residues. CDR1 and CDR2 (germline): LNHDA, SQIVND (reference sequence).

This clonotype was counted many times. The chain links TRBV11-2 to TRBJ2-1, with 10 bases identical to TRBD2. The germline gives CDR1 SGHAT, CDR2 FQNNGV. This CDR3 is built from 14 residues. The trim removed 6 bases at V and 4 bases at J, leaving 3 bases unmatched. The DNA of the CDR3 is TGTGCCAGCAGTGGACTAGCGGTTTACAATGAGCAGTTCTTC. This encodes CASSGLAVYNEQFF. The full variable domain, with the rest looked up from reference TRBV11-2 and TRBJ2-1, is EAGVAQSPRYKIIEKRQSVAFWCNPISGHATLYWYQQILGQGPKLLIQFQNNGVVDDSQLPKDRFSAERLKGVDSTLKIQPAKLEDSAVYLCASSGLAVYNEQFFGPGTRLTVL.

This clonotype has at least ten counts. The CDR3 sequence is CASSQGGGLVYEQYF. The CDR3 nucleotides read TGTGCCAGCAGTCAAGGGGGCGGTTTAGTCTACGAGCAGTACTTC. The V and J genes are TRBV7-2 and TRBJ2-7, with 7 bases aligning to TRBD1. V dropped 6 bases and J dropped 3; count of bases not matched to a gene: 11. The CDR3 runs 15 residues. Germline-derived CDR1 and CDR2 are SGHTA and FQGNSA.

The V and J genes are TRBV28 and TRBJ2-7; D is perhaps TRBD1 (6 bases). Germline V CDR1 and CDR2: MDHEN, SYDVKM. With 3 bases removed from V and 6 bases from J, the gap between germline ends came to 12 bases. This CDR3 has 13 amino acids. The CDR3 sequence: CASSFPQGPEQYF. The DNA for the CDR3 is TGTGCCAGCAGTTTCCCGCAGGGGCCCGAGCAGTACTTC.

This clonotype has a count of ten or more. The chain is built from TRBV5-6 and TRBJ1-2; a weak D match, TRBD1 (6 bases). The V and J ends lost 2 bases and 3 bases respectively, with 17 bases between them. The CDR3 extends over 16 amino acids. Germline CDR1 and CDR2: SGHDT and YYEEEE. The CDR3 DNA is TGTGCCAGCAGCTTCGGAGTAGGGGGTGAGGACTATGGCTACACCTTC. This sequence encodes CASSFGVGGEDYGYTF.

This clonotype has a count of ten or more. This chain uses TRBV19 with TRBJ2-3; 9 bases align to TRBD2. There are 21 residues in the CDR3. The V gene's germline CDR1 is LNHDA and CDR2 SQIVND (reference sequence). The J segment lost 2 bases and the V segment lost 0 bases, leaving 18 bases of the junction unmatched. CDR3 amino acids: CASSIDLQEGSGGTYTDTQYF. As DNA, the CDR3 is TGTGCCAGTAGTATAGATCTACAAGAGGGTAGCGGGGGCACTTACACAGATACGCAGTATTTT.

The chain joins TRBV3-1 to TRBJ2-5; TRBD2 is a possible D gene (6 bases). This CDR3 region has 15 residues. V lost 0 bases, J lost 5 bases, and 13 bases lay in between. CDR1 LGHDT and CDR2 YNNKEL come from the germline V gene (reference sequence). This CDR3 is CASSQDRARGETQYF. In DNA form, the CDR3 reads TGTGCCAGCAGCCAAGATCGGGCCCGGGGGGAGACCCAGTACTTC.

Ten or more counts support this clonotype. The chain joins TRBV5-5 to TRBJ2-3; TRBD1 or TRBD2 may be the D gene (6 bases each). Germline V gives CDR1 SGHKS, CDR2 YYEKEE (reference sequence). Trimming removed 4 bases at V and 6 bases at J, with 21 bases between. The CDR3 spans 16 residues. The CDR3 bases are TGTGCCAGCAGCCGCCGGGGGTCCGGGGGCGGGGATACGCAGTATTTT. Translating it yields CASSRRGSGGGDTQYF. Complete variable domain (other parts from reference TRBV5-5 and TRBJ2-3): DAGVTQSPTHLIKTRGQQVTLRCSPISGHKSVSWYQQVLGQGPQFIFQYYEKEERGRGNFPDRFSARQFPNYSSELNVNALLLGDSALYLCASSRRGSGGGDTQYFGPGTRLTVL.

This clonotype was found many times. CDR3 bases: TGTGCCATCACCCGTGAGGGGGCCCCCACTGAAGCTTTCTTT. Residues: CAITREGAPTEAFF. The rearrangement uses TRBV10-3 and TRBJ1-1; TRBD1 matches at 7 bases. The CDR3 length is 14 residues. V lost 7 bases and J lost 4; bases outside the gene matches: 9. Per the germline V gene, CDR1 is ENHRY and CDR2 is SYGVKD.

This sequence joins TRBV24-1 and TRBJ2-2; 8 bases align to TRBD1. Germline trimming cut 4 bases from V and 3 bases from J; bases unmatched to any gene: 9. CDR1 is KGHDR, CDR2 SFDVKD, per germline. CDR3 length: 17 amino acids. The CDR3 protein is CATSDPNTGGYTGELFF. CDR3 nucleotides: TGTGCCACCAGTGACCCAAACACAGGGGGGTACACCGGGGAGCTGTTTTTT.

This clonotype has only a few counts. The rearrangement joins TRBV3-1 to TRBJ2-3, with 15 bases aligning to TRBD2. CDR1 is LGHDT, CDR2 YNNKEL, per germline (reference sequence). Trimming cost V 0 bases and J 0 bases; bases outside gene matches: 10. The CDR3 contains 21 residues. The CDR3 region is CASSQEVPGLAGGISTDTQYF. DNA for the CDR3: TGTGCCAGCAGCCAAGAGGTCCCGGGACTAGCGGGGGGCATAAGCACAGATACGCAGTATTTT.

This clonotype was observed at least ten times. The chain's CDR3 is CSAPEGQKKGYGYTF. The CDR3, as DNA: TGCAGTGCTCCGGAGGGACAGAAGAAGGGGTATGGCTACACCTTC. The rearrangement links TRBV20-1 to TRBJ1-2, with 7 bases lining up with TRBD1. Germline lookup yields CDR1 DFQATT and CDR2 SNEGSKA (reference sequence). The V and J ends lost 5 bases and 5 bases, in that order; junction bases with no gene match: 14. CDR3 length: 15 amino acids.